The present T cell receptor beta chain was sequenced within a study of prognosis after radiotherapy for stage I lung cancer. Collection of peripheral blood, in a volume of around 6 milliliters, was performed at each of two time points. Template was genomic DNA; TCR beta CDR3 amplified in two multiplex PCR rounds. Gene-specific primers for each TRBV and TRBJ gene drove first-round PCR. TCRdb processed the multiplex PCR reads anew with MiXCR; each CDR3 protein has one entry. The table has 15,000 to 20,000 distinct CDR3 sequences, more than 25% seen once. Ten or more counts support this clonotype. V shed 5 bases and J shed 4 bases, with 5 bases lying between them. Germline CDR1 reads LNHNV; CDR2 reads YYDKDF (reference sequence). The CDR3 covers 12 residues.

The J gene is TRBJ1-4, the V gene TRBV15; D remains ambiguous. Material: PBMCs, obtained before or after stereotactic body radiation therapy (not recorded which). The sequence came from a donor at least 50 years old with non-small cell lung cancer. The CDR3 DNA follows: TGTGCCACCAGCTTCCGTAATGAAAAACTGTTTTTT. This gives the protein CATSFRNEKLFF.